This T cell receptor (beta chain) was sequenced in a study of blood T cells in healthy people across ages. General study points: It was the long-lived donors that had more naive CD4+ cells and higher diversity than aged donors. Per million T cells, TCR beta diversity dropped about linearly as age rose.

The authors ran a second PCR of about 7 to 11 cycles using a sample-barcoded 5' primer and a J-beta primer mix. TCRdb reanalysed the 5' RACE reads using MiXCR and keeps one entry per CDR3 protein. This table holds about 1,400,000 distinct CDR3 sequences, almost 60% found once. On this clonotype: Its antigen is unknown.

This CDR3 has 12 amino acids. Trimming took off 2 bases at V and 4 bases at J, with 4 bases between the two ends. The germline V gene encodes CDR1 MNHEY and CDR2 SVGEGT. The study drew donors from healthy Caucasian individuals in Russia aged about 6 to 100. This sequence was found in a man aged 18 to 30 in good health. V usage is TRBV6-2 or TRBV6-3 and J usage is TRBJ2-3, with D unclear. Sequencing used blood. CDR3 nucleotides: TGTGCCAGCAGTTACGTTGCAGATACGCAGTATTTT. It codes for CASSYVADTQYF.